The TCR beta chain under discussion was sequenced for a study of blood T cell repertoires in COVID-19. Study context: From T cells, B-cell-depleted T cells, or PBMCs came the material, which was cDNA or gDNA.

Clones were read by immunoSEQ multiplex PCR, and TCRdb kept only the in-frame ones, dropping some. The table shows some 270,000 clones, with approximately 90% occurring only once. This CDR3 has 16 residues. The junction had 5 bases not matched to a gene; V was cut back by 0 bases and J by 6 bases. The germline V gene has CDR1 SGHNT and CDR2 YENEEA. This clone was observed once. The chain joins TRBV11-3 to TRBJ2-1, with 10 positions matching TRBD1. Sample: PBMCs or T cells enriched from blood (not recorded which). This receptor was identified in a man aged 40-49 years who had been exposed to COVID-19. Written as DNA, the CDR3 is TGTGCCAGCAGCTTAGAAGACAGGGGGCTTAGCAATGAGCAGTTCTTC. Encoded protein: CASSLEDRGLSNEQFF.